What follows is one T cell receptor (beta chain) and its context. The data originate from a study of technical replicates of blood from a few donors. The data were produced by immunoSEQ multiplex PCR, yet TCRdb's version contains in-frame clones alone and is incomplete. The repertoire holds about 62,000 clones, with around 87% as singletons. The sample was PBMCs. This TCR came from a human donor in good health. Some clones in this sample may be carry-over from other donors' samples.

CDR3 in DNA: TGCGCCAGCAGTATGGGGAGGGACACTGAAGCTTTCTTT. Amino acid sequence: CASSMGRDTEAFF. This chain connects TRBV5-1 to TRBJ1-1; D unresolved. This CDR3 has 13 amino acids. V lost 5 bases to trimming and J lost 3 bases, with 11 bases between them. Germline V gives CDR1 SGHRS, CDR2 YFSETQ.